This T cell receptor (beta chain) was sequenced in a study of blood T cell repertoires in COVID-19 (TCRdb year 2020). Describing the broader study: The collaborator samples originated in the United States, Italy and Spain and spanned the acute and convalescent phases of COVID-19. A de-identified subject ID, COVID-19 status, age in years and sex were almost always included in the sample metadata. The repertoires were released in a freely available public database meant as a resource for research on the immune response to SARS-CoV-2. Deeply sampled blood TCRbeta repertoires from subjects exposed to, actively infected with, or recovered from COVID-19 were included in the dataset. HLA class I and class II types, where available, came from metadata supplied by the sample provider rather than from assay-based typing. Samples came from the ongoing ImmuneRACE study (first 160 participants) plus 1,254 subjects from 6 global collaborators. The material from the prospective study consisted of cDNA or gDNA derived from T cells, B-cell-depleted T cells, or PBMCs.

The CDR3 starts with the cysteine, ends with the phenylalanine, and has 13 residues. The CDR3 DNA has 39 bases and is translated from base 1. V loses 6 bases at its end and J loses 4 bases; junction bases beyond the gene matches: 6. CDR1 is given as LNHDA and CDR2 as SQIVND, both from the germline V gene (reference sequence). As regards this clone: Its recognized antigen is unknown. No base quality information exists; no much larger clone differs at one position.

Collaborating institutions collected whole blood in K2EDTA tubes following their own protocols. For TCRbeta analysis, collaborator samples were shipped as frozen whole blood, as isolated PBMCs, or as DNA extracted from either sample type. TCRbeta CDR3 regions were amplified from genomic DNA by means of the immunoSEQ Assay, a bias-controlled multiplex PCR. The study's processing was this. Within the assay, amplification of reference gene primers was used to estimate how many nucleated cells each sample contained. To quantify the absolute abundance of each unique TCRbeta CDR3 rearrangement, sequence reads were collapsed and filtered. Productive Simpson clonality was computed per sample as the square root of Simpson's diversity index over productive rearrangements. The source is immuneACCESS, and TCRdb retained only in-frame sequences with V and J called. Part of the clones is not carried over; for the studies checked, unresolved V genes explain less than half of this, and the remainder is unexplained. The V and J calls and clone size were taken over from that table, and D and trimming were inferred from the DNA. This sample is represented by around 70,000 clones; under 95% of them were singletons. Jointly, the top ten make up 4.5% to 5.5% of the sample.

General study outcomes and caveats: How much clinical and demographic metadata was included differed by source and by participant, and the metadata was provided uncurated.

This TCR was sampled from an older woman with active COVID-19. The chain links TRBV19 with TRBJ2-7; TRBD1 matches 7 bases in the middle. Input material: peripheral blood. The DNA sequence is as follows: TGTGCCAGTAGCCAACAGGGGTTTTACGAGCAGTACTTC. It is translated as CASSQQGFYEQYF.